This T cell receptor (beta chain) was sequenced in a study of cytomegalovirus exposure and HLA in healthy donors. The PCR was carried out with 60 Vbeta primers and 13 Jbeta primers. Measured with immunoSEQ multiplex PCR; TCRdb has only the in-frame clones, and not every one. Here the sample spans approximately 190,000 clones, around 75% being singletons. Whole-study results and caveats: The sole available immune exposure information was CMV serostatus.

The trim removed 6 bases at V and 5 bases at J, leaving 5 bases unmatched. The V gene's germline CDR1 is SNHLY and CDR2 FYNNEI. The length of the CDR3 is 14 residues. As to this clone: Its antigen is not known.

The genes are TRBV2 and TRBJ2-7; 12 nucleotides line up with TRBD1. Sample: PBMCs. This receptor was obtained from a middle-aged man in good health and CMV-seropositive. The chain's CDR3 is CASRPGQGADEQYF. In DNA form, the CDR3 reads TGTGCCAGCAGGCCGGGACAGGGGGCCGACGAGCAGTACTTC.